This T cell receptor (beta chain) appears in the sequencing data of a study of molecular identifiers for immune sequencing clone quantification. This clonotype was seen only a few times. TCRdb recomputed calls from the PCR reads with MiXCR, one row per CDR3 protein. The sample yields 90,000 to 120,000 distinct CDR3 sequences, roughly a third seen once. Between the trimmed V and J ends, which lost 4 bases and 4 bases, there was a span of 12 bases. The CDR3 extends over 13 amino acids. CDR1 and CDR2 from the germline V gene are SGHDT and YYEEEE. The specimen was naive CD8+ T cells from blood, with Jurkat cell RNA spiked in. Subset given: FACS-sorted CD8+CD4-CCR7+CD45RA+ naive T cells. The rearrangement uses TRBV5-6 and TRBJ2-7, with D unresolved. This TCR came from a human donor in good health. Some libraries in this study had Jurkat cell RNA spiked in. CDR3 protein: CASSPKFGYEQYF. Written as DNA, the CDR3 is TGTGCCAGCAGCCCCAAATTCGGTTACGAGCAGTACTTC.